This TCR beta chain was obtained from a study of CD8 T cells in ankylosing spondylitis. Study-level findings and limits: Seven to nine highly homologous variants formed a TCR beta motif that appeared characteristic of ankylosing spondylitis blood. Clones linked to disease, bearing a CD8+ phenotype, were relatively rare in peripheral blood. Researchers reportedly found disease-linked clones significantly enriched in matched ankylosing spondylitis synovial fluid.

By quantitative 5'-RACE with molecular barcodes, the TCR beta libraries were made. TCRdb fed the 5' RACE reads into MiXCR, producing one record per CDR3 protein. Of a few hundred thousand distinct CDR3 sequences in the sample, roughly 25% were seen once. This clonotype was seen a handful of times. Its specificity is not known. Sequenced material: blood, either unsorted or a sorted T cell fraction (not recorded which). The sequence derives from a male donor with ankylosing spondylitis or in good health (not recorded which).

The CDR3, as DNA: TGTGCCAGCACTCACACGGGACAGGCGAATTCACCCCTCCACTTT. Translation gives CASTHTGQANSPLHF. The chain links TRBV6-6 to TRBJ1-6; 8 bases fit TRBD1. Germline CDR1 MNHNY, CDR2 SVGAGI (reference sequence). V shed 7 bases, J shed 7 bases, and the junction held 9 bases outside the gene matches. CDR3 size: 15 residues.